These T cell receptor beta chains were read from a single sample in a study of T cell changes during pregnancy in multiple sclerosis. The assay was immunoSEQ multiplex PCR, and TCRdb's table has in-frame clones only and misses some. This sample carries tens of thousands of clones, 93% of them seen once, and the ten largest clones take roughly 2.5%. Sample: CD8+ T cells from peripheral blood mononuclear cells, taken in the third trimester of pregnancy. The source is a female donor with multiple sclerosis, enrolled in a pregnancy study. CDR3s include the opening cysteine and the closing phenylalanine or tryptophan.

v_call	j_call	cdr3_length	cdr3_aa
TRBV4-2	TRBJ2-7	15	CASSHVLGGDYEQYF
TRBV5-6	TRBJ1-4	11	CASSAGLELFF
TRBV19	TRBJ1-1	13	CASSRSLGAEAFF
TRBV14	TRBJ2-1	13	CASSLGLAVEQFF
TRBV6-6	TRBJ1-2	14	CASSYMGGNYGYTF
TRBV21-1	TRBJ2-4	13	CASSNGGGGFQYF
TRBV19	TRBJ2-5	15	CASSIGGSAQETQYF
TRBV30	TRBJ2-7	14	CAWSDLAGLYEQYF
TRBV19	TRBJ2-7	15	CASSSLTGGDYEQYF
TRBV18	TRBJ2-7	16	CASSEIGLAEPYEQYF
TRBV27	TRBJ2-5	13	CASSLSAQETQYF
TRBV6-6	TRBJ2-4	14	CASSASGAKNIQYF
TRBV28	TRBJ2-5	15	CASSSGLAVQETQYF
TRBV6-5	TRBJ1-6	15	CASSYSGDSYSPLHF
TRBV5-4	TRBJ1-1	15	CASSFSGFGNTEAFF
TRBV29-1	TRBJ2-2	15	CSVEVGLAGSGELFF
TRBV19	TRBJ2-1	15	CASSLSGSSYNEQFF
TRBV5-1	TRBJ2-7	15	CASSLAGGTQSEQYF
TRBV6-1	TRBJ1-5	13	CASSDRDNQPQHF
TRBV7-6	TRBJ2-7	14	CASSSGTAAYEQYF
TRBV6-1	TRBJ2-7	11	CASSGTWEQYF
TRBV7-9	TRBJ2-2	17	CASSSGSHAGNTGELFF
TRBV9	TRBJ1-4	17	CASSAGQGGAFNEKLFF
TRBV5-1	TRBJ2-1	15	CASSLSLALNNEQFF